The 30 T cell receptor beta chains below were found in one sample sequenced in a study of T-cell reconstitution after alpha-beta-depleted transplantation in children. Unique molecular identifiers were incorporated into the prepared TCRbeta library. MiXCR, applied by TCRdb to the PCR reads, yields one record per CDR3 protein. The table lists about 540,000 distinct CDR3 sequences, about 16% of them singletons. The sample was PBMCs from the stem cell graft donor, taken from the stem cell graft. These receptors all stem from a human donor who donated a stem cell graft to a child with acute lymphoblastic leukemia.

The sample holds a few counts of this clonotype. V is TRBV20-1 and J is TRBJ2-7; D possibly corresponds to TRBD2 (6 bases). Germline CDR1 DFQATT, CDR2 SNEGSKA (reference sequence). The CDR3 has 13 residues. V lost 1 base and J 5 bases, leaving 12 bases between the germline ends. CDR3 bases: TGCAGTGCTAGAGTGGTGACTAGAAACGAGCAGTACTTC. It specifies CSARVVTRNEQYF.

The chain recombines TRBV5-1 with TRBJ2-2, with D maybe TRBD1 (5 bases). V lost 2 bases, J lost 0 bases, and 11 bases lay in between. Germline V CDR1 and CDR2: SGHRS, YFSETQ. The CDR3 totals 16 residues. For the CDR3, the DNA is TGCGCCAGCAGCTTCCGTGGGGCGGCGAACACCGGGGAGCTGTTTTTT. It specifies CASSFRGAANTGELFF.

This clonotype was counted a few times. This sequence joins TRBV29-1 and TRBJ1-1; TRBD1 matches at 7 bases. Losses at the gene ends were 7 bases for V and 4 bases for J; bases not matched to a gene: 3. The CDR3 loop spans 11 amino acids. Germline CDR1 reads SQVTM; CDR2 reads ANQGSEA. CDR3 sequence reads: CSASGGTEAFF. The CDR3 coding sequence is TGCAGCGCGTCAGGGGGCACTGAAGCTTTCTTT.

CDR3 sequence reads: CSARINRDYDAYEQYF. CDR3 DNA: TGCAGTGCTAGGATTAACCGGGACTATGACGCCTACGAGCAGTACTTC. V gene TRBV20-1 combines with J gene TRBJ2-7; 7 nucleotides line up with TRBD2. The CDR3 consists of 16 residues. Germline assignment: CDR1 DFQATT and CDR2 SNEGSKA (reference sequence). V lost 3 bases and J lost 2; bases outside the gene matches: 13.

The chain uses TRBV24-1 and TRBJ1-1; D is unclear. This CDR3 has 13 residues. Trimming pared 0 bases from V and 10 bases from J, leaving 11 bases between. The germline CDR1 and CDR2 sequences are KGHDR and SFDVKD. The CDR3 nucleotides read TGTGCCACCAGTGATTTGGCGGGAGCGGGAGCTTTCTTT. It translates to CATSDLAGAGAFF.

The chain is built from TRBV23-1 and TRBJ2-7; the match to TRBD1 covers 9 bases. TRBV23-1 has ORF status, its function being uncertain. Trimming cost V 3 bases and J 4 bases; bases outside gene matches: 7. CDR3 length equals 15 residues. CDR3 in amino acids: CASSHPWGQGYEQYF. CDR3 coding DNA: TGCGCCAGCAGTCATCCGTGGGGACAGGGTTACGAGCAGTACTTC.

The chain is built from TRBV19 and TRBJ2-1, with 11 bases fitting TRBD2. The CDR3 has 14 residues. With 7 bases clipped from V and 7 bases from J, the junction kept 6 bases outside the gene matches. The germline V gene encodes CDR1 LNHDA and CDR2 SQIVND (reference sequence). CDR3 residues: CASKIAGGANEQFF. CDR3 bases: TGTGCCAGTAAAATAGCGGGAGGGGCGAATGAGCAGTTCTTC.

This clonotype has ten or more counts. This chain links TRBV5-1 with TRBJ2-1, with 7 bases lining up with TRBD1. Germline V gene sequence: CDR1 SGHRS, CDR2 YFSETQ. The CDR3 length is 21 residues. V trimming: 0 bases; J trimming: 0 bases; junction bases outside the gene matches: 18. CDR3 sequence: CASSLGRVDRRVKISYNEQFF. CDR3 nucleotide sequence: TGCGCCAGCAGCTTGGGTCGAGTGGACAGGCGCGTTAAGATCTCCTACAATGAGCAGTTCTTC.

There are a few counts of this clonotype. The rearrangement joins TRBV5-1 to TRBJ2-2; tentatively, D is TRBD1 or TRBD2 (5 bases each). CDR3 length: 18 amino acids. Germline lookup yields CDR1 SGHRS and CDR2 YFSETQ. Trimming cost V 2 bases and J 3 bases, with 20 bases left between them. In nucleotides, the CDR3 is TGCGCCAGCAGCTTACAAGCCCAGCGGAAAGGGGACACCGGGGAGCTGTTTTTT. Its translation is CASSLQAQRKGDTGELFF. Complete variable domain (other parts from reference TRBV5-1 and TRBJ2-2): KAGVTQTPRYLIKTRGQQVTLSCSPISGHRSVSWYQQTPGQGLQFLFEYFSETQRNKGNFPGRFSGRQFSNSRSEMNVSTLELGDSALYLCASSLQAQRKGDTGELFFGEGSRLTVL.

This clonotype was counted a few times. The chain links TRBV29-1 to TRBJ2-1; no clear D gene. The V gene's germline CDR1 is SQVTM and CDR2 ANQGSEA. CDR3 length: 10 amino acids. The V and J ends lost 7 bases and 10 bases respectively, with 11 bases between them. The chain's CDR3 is CSATIGEQFF. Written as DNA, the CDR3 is TGCAGCGCCACAATTGGGGAGCAGTTCTTC.

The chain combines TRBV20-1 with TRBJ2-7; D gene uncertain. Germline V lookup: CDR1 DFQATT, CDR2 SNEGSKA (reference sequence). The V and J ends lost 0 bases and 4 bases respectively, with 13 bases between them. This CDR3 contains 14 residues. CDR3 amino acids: CSARESLGGYEQYF. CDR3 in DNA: TGCAGTGCTAGAGAATCCCTTGGCGGATACGAGCAGTACTTC.

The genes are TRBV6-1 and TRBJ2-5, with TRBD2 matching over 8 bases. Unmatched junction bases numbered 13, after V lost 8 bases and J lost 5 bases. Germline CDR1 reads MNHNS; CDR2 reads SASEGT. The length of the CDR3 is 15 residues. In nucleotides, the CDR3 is TGTGCCAGCCAGAGGGGAGCGGGAGTGGACGAGACCCAGTACTTC. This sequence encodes CASQRGAGVDETQYF.

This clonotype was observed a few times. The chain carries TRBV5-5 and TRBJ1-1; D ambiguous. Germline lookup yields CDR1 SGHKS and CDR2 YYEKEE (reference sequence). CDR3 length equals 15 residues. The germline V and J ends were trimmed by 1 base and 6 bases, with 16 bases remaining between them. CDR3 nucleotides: TGTGCCAGCAGCTTGACGGCCGCCTTAGATTCTGAAGCTTTCTTT. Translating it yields CASSLTAALDSEAFF.

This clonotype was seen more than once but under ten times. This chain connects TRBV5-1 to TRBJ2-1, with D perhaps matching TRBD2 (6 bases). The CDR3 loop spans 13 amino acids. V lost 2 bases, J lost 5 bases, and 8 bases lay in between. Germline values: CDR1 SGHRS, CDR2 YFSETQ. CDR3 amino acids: CASSLLAHNEQFF. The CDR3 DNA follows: TGCGCCAGCAGCTTACTAGCCCACAATGAGCAGTTCTTC.

CDR3 nucleotides: TGTGCCAGCAGTCCTTACAGGGGGAGGAATCAGCCCCAGCATTTT. Its protein is CASSPYRGRNQPQHF. The genes are TRBV6-1 and TRBJ1-5; TRBD1 matches 8 bases. The CDR3 spans 15 residues. CDR1 MNHNS and CDR2 SASEGT come from the germline V gene. The J segment lost 4 bases and the V segment lost 5 bases, leaving 7 bases of the junction unmatched.

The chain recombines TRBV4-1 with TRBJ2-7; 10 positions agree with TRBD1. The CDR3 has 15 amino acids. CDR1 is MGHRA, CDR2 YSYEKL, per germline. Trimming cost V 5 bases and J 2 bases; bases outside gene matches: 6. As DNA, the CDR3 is TGCGCCAGCAGCGTACGGGGACAGGGGACCTACGAGCAGTACTTC. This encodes CASSVRGQGTYEQYF.

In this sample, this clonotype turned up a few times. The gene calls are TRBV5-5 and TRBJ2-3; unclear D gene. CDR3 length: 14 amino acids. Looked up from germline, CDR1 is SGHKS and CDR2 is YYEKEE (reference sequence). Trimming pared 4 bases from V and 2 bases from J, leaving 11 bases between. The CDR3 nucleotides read TGTGCCAGCAGCCTAGACAAACTCACAGATACGCAGTATTTT. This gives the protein CASSLDKLTDTQYF.

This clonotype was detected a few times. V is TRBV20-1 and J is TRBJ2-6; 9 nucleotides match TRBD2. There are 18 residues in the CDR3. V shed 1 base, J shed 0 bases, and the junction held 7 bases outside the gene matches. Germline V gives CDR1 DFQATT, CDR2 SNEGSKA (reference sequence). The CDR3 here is CSARGGSGGFSGANVLTF. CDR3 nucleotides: TGCAGTGCTAGAGGAGGTAGCGGGGGATTCTCTGGGGCCAACGTCCTGACTTTC.

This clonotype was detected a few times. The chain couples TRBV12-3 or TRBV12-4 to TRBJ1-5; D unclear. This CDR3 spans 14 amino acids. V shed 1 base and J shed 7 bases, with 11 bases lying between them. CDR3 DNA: TGTGCCAGCAGTTTAGGCCGACCCAGACAGCCCCAGCATTTT. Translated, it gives CASSLGRPRQPQHF.

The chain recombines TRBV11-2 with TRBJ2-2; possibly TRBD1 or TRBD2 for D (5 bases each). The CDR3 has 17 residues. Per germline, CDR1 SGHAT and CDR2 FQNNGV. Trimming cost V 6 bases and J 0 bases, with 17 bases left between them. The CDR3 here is CASSFPARGPNTGELFF. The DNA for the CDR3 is TGTGCCAGCAGTTTTCCAGCACGGGGACCGAACACCGGGGAGCTGTTTTTT.

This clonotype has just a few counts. The CDR3 bases are TGTGCCAGCTCACCACCGGTCAGGGGGAAGGGTAGCACTGAAGCTTTCTTT. Residues: CASSPPVRGKGSTEAFF. The chain carries TRBV18 and TRBJ1-1; the match to TRBD1 covers 7 bases. Losses at the gene ends were 0 bases for V and 4 bases for J; bases not matched to a gene: 11. Germline V gene lookup returns CDR1 KGHSH and CDR2 LQKENI. This CDR3 has 17 amino acids.

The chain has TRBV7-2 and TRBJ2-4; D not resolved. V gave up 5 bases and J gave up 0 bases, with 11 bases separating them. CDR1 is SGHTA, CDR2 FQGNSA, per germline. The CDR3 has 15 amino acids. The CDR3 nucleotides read TGTGCCAGCAGCCCCGAGCGAATAGCCAAAAACATTCAGTACTTC. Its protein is CASSPERIAKNIQYF.

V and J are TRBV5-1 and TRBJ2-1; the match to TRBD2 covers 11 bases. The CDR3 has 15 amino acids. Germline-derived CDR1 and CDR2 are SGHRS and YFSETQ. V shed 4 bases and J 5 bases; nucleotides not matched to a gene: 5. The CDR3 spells CASSPTSGKNNEQFF. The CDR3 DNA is TGCGCCAGCAGCCCGACTAGCGGGAAAAACAATGAGCAGTTCTTC. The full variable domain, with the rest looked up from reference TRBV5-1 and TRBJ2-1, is KAGVTQTPRYLIKTRGQQVTLSCSPISGHRSVSWYQQTPGQGLQFLFEYFSETQRNKGNFPGRFSGRQFSNSRSEMNVSTLELGDSALYLCASSPTSGKNNEQFFGPGTRLTVL.

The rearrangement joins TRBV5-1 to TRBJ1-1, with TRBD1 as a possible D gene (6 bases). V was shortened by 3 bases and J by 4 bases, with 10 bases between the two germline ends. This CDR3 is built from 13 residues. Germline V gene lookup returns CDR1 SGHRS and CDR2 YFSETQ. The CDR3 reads CASSSRDITEAFF. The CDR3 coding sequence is TGCGCCAGCAGCTCCCGGGACATCACTGAAGCTTTCTTT.

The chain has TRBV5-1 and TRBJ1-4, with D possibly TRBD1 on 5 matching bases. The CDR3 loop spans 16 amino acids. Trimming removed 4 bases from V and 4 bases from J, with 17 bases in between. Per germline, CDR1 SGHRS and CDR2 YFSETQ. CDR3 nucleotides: TGCGCCAGCAGCCCAAACGATCAGGGAGTTAATGAAAAACTGTTTTTT. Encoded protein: CASSPNDQGVNEKLFF.

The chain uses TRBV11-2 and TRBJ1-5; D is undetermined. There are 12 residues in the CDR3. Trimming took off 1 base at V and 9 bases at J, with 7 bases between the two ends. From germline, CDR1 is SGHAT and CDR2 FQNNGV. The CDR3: CASSLGGRPQHF. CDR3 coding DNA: TGTGCCAGCAGCTTAGGGGGAAGGCCCCAGCATTTT.

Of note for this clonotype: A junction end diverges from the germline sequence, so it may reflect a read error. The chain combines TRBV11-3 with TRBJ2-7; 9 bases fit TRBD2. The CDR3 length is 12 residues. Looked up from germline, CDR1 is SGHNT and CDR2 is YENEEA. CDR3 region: CHLSGSGRIPSF. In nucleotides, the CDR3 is TGCCACCTGAGCGGGAGCGGGAGGATTCCAAGTTTC.

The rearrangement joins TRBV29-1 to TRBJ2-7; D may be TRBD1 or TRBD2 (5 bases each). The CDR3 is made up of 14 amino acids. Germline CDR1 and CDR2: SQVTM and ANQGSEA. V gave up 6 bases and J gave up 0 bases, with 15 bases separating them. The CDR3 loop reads CSVLGGRSSYEQYF. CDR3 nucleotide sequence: TGCAGCGTCCTTGGGGGTCGGAGCTCCTACGAGCAGTACTTC.

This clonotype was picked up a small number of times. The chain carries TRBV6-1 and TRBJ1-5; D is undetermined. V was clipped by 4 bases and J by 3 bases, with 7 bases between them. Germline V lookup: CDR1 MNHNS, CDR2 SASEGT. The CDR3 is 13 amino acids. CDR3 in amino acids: CASSAVDNQPQHF. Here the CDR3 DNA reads TGTGCCAGCAGTGCTGTCGACAATCAGCCCCAGCATTTT.

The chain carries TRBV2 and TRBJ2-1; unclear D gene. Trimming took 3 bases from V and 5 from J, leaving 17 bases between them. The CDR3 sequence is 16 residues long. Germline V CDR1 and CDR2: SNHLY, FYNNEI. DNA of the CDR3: TGTGCCAGCAGTGAGTTTGTAGCTACCGTTAACAATGAGCAGTTCTTC. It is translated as CASSEFVATVNNEQFF.